Given below is one T cell receptor (beta chain) in context. This record comes from a study of control samples from healthy donors and cancer patients. Measured with immunoSEQ multiplex PCR; TCRdb has only the in-frame clones, and not every one. Among about 140,000 clones listed, 85% to 95% were seen once. The CDR3 contains 15 residues. Looked up from germline, CDR1 is SGHNT and CDR2 is YYREEE (reference sequence). V lost 1 base and J 6 bases, leaving 15 bases between the germline ends. The gene calls are TRBV5-4 and TRBJ2-3; the D gene is possibly TRBD1 (6 bases). Material: blood. The source is a middle-aged man in good health. CDR3 amino acids: CASSLTGIRWDTQYF. CDR3 sequence (DNA): TGTGCCAGCAGCTTGACAGGGATTAGGTGGGATACGCAGTATTTT.